A selection of T cell receptor beta chains follows, all from one sample in a study of blood T cell repertoires in COVID-19. Method: immunoSEQ multiplex PCR; TCRdb's copy keeps in-frame clones and lacks some. Among 250,000 to 400,000 clones, 75% to 90% were seen once, and the ten largest hold 2.5% to 3%. The sample taken for sequencing was peripheral blood. All receptors come from a woman aged 30 to 39 with COVID-19, enrolled during active disease. Each CDR3 is given with its conserved first and last residue. Each record gives: V gene, J gene, CDR3 protein.

v_gene: TRBV7-8; j_gene: TRBJ1-2; CDR3aa: CASSLGSGGYTF
v_gene: TRBV28; j_gene: TRBJ1-5; CDR3aa: CASSLQGINQPQHF
v_gene: TRBV5-4; j_gene: TRBJ2-7; CDR3aa: CASSTDRGLVYEQYF
v_gene: TRBV6-4; j_gene: TRBJ1-1; CDR3aa: CASSAREGTEAFF
v_gene: TRBV12-5; j_gene: TRBJ1-1; CDR3aa: CASGLVLGPHTEAFF
v_gene: TRBV29-1; j_gene: TRBJ1-1; CDR3aa: CSVATSEAFF
v_gene: TRBV3-1/TRBV3-2; j_gene: TRBJ2-7; CDR3aa: CAGSQALAGYEQYF
v_gene: TRBV7-2; j_gene: TRBJ1-3; CDR3aa: CASSFRTAGNTIYF
v_gene: TRBV27; j_gene: TRBJ1-2; CDR3aa: CASRGTGARSDGYTF
v_gene: TRBV3-1/TRBV3-2; j_gene: TRBJ1-1; CDR3aa: CASTQGQSKAFF
v_gene: TRBV20-1; j_gene: TRBJ1-1; CDR3aa: CSAPGQGVAFF
v_gene: TRBV9; j_gene: TRBJ1-5; CDR3aa: CASSTGQDNSNQPQHF
v_gene: TRBV19; j_gene: TRBJ1-1; CDR3aa: CASSKTEVMNTEAFF
v_gene: TRBV9; j_gene: TRBJ1-1; CDR3aa: CASSARDSYTEAFF
v_gene: TRBV7-9; j_gene: TRBJ2-7; CDR3aa: CASSLGDSSYEQYF
v_gene: TRBV7-2; j_gene: TRBJ1-1; CDR3aa: CASSLDLGTATEAFF
v_gene: TRBV5-4; j_gene: TRBJ1-1; CDR3aa: CASSSVDRANTEAFF
v_gene: TRBV5-1; j_gene: TRBJ2-2; CDR3aa: CASSLWTGDGELFF
v_gene: TRBV5-5; j_gene: TRBJ1-1; CDR3aa: CASSPRGATEAFF
v_gene: TRBV11-2; j_gene: TRBJ2-3; CDR3aa: CASGLAGGLDTQYF
v_gene: TRBV6-1; j_gene: TRBJ1-2; CDR3aa: CASSYPGGEGGYTF
v_gene: TRBV28; j_gene: TRBJ1-5; CDR3aa: CASSLSTGLSNQPQHF
v_gene: TRBV7-3; j_gene: TRBJ1-4; CDR3aa: CASSAHGGTAPTNEKLFF
v_gene: TRBV27; j_gene: TRBJ2-1; CDR3aa: CASSPLASGRTNEQFF
v_gene: TRBV18; j_gene: TRBJ2-3; CDR3aa: CASSPPDRATADTQYF
v_gene: TRBV3-1/TRBV3-2; j_gene: TRBJ1-1; CDR3aa: CASSARTGPLNTEAFF
v_gene: TRBV2; j_gene: TRBJ1-1; CDR3aa: CASREGLANTEAFF
v_gene: TRBV9; j_gene: TRBJ1-3; CDR3aa: CASSPQGDSGNTIYF
v_gene: TRBV5-1; j_gene: TRBJ2-1; CDR3aa: CASSLGVAGGHEQFF
v_gene: TRBV5-1; j_gene: TRBJ1-5; CDR3aa: CASSLAGNSNQPQHF
v_gene: TRBV19; j_gene: TRBJ1-5; CDR3aa: CASSSLTGGNQPQHF
v_gene: TRBV5-6; j_gene: TRBJ1-1; CDR3aa: CASRTGTGLNTEAFF
v_gene: TRBV6-5; j_gene: TRBJ1-2; CDR3aa: CASSFEQGAVYGYTF
v_gene: TRBV19; j_gene: TRBJ2-7; CDR3aa: CASSSSGAYEQYF
v_gene: TRBV28; j_gene: TRBJ2-7; CDR3aa: CASIQLGTGPYEQYF
v_gene: TRBV24-1; j_gene: TRBJ2-7; CDR3aa: CATSDSGTSPYEQYF
v_gene: TRBV5-5; j_gene: TRBJ2-7; CDR3aa: CASSLFRTGVSYEQYF
v_gene: TRBV19; j_gene: TRBJ1-6; CDR3aa: CASSGGTVGSPLHF
v_gene: TRBV5-1; j_gene: TRBJ1-3; CDR3aa: CASSRNTGVSGNTIYF
v_gene: TRBV19; j_gene: TRBJ2-1; CDR3aa: CASTGLAGANEQFF
v_gene: TRBV7-2; j_gene: TRBJ2-1; CDR3aa: CASSSTGTSGRTDEQFF
v_gene: TRBV29-1; j_gene: TRBJ1-1; CDR3aa: CSVEVKVRQRTEAFF
v_gene: TRBV18; j_gene: TRBJ1-5; CDR3aa: CASKETVEQPQHF
v_gene: TRBV3-1/TRBV3-2; j_gene: TRBJ2-7; CDR3aa: CASSQAHYPGQGSNEQYF
v_gene: TRBV6-1; j_gene: TRBJ1-1; CDR3aa: CASSEEDREAFF
v_gene: TRBV2; j_gene: TRBJ2-7; CDR3aa: CANRLASSYEQYF